The next 8 T cell receptor beta chains were all read from a single sample in a study of cytomegalovirus exposure and HLA in healthy donors. PCR was performed using 60 Vbeta and 13 Jbeta primers. The repertoire was sequenced with immunoSEQ multiplex PCR; TCRdb's copy has only in-frame clones and lacks some. In the table there are 150,000 to 160,000 clones, roughly 70% of which are singletons. The sequencing input was PBMCs. The receptors come from a man aged 25-45 years in good health and CMV-seronegative.

The V gene is TRBV10-2, the J gene TRBJ1-5; a possible D gene is TRBD1 (5 bases). The CDR3 length is 13 residues. Trimming pared 6 bases from V and 3 bases from J, leaving 9 bases between. The germline V gene encodes CDR1 WSHSY and CDR2 SAAADI. CDR3 protein: CASSTGPNQPQHF. The CDR3 nucleotides read TGCGCCAGCAGCACAGGACCCAATCAGCCCCAGCATTTT.

The chain has TRBV7-2 and TRBJ2-7; a possible D gene is TRBD1 (6 bases). The CDR3 length is 13 residues. The V end lost 2 bases, the J end lost 3 bases, and 8 bases lay between the germline ends. The germline V gene has CDR1 SGHTA and CDR2 FQGNSA. The CDR3 region has the DNA TGTGCCAGCAGCTTATACAGGGACTACGAGCAGTACTTC. Encoded protein: CASSLYRDYEQYF. Looking up the rest from reference TRBV7-2 and TRBJ2-7 gives the full variable domain: GAGVSQSPSNKVTEKGKDVELRCDPISGHTALYWYRQSLGQGLEFLIYFQGNSAPDKSGLPSDRFSAERTGGSVSTLTIQRTQQEDSAVYLCASSLYRDYEQYFGPGTRLTVT.

The chain combines TRBV7-9 with TRBJ2-3, with a possible D match to TRBD2 (6 bases). Per germline, CDR1 SEHNR and CDR2 FQNEAQ (reference sequence). The CDR3 totals 14 residues. V was pared by 6 bases and J by 7 bases, with 17 bases between. CDR3 in amino acids: CASSPGGVINTQYF. The DNA for the CDR3 is TGTGCCAGCAGTCCAGGAGGGGTAATAAATACGCAGTATTTT. The full variable domain, in which reference TRBV7-9 and TRBJ2-3 provide the parts outside the CDR3, is DTGVSQNPRHKITKRGQNVTFRCDPISEHNRLYWYRQTLGQGPEFLTYFQNEAQLEKSRLLSDRFSAERPKGSFSTLEIQRTEQGDSAMYLCASSPGGVINTQYFGPGTRLTVL.

The V and J genes are TRBV6-5 and TRBJ2-7; TRBD1 might be the D (6 bases). Germline loops: CDR1 MNHEY, CDR2 SVGAGI. Between the trimmed V and J ends, which lost 2 bases and 6 bases, there was a span of 11 bases. This CDR3 comprises 13 residues. CDR3: CASSYNRVVEQYF. CDR3 nucleotides: TGTGCCAGCAGTTACAACAGGGTGGTCGAGCAGTACTTC.

This clone has just a few counts. The chain recombines TRBV25-1 with TRBJ2-7, with 7 bases lining up with TRBD1. The germline gives CDR1 MGHDK, CDR2 SYGVNS. The ends lost 1 base at V and 5 bases at J; junction bases unmatched: 8. The CDR3 runs to 15 residues. CDR3 DNA: TGTGCCAGCAGTGAATTAGGGACAGTTCTCCACGAGCAGTACTTC. Protein product: CASSELGTVLHEQYF.

This chain connects TRBV19 to TRBJ2-2, with a weak D call TRBD2 (7 bases). This CDR3 comprises 17 residues. V was clipped by 7 bases and J by 8 bases, with 26 bases between them. Germline assignment: CDR1 LNHDA and CDR2 SQIVND (reference sequence). In nucleotides, the CDR3 is TGTGCCAGTACGAATCCACCCGGGGGGCGAGCCTTAGGGGAGCTGTTTTTT. Its translation is CASTNPPGGRALGELFF.

The chain carries TRBV27 and TRBJ2-1; 16 bases are a match to TRBD2. Germline CDR1 reads MNHEY; CDR2 reads SMNVEV (reference sequence). After removal of 5 bases from V and 1 base from J, the junction contained 5 bases not matched to a gene. The CDR3 extends over 18 amino acids. The CDR3 nucleotides read TGTGCCAGCAGTCCCGGGACTAGCGGGGGGGGTTCCTACAATGAGCAGTTCTTC. Encoded protein: CASSPGTSGGGSYNEQFF.

This chain connects TRBV6-7 to TRBJ2-5; 7 bases map to TRBD1. With the DNA end fitting TRBJ2-7 better, the J assignment may be wrong. TRBV6-7 is assigned to the ORF class and has an uncertain function. This CDR3 region has 14 residues. Written as DNA, the CDR3 is TGTGCCAGCACTCCGGGATTACACAGGGGCGAGCAGTACTTC. This sequence encodes CASTPGLHRGEQYF.